The T cell receptor (beta chain) under discussion was sequenced for a study of CD4+ T cells in melanoma (dated by TCRdb to the early 2020s). For the wider study: The study examined neoantigen-specific CD4+ T cells in human melanoma.

Of note for this clone: Its antigen has not been determined. Per-base quality was not reported, and no clone a single base away is much larger than it.

Preparation of the library involved the immunoSEQ multiplex PCR assay. The table comes from immuneACCESS by way of TCRdb, which keeps in-frame sequences with V and J called. Part of the clones is missing from these tables; in studies checked, under half for an unresolved V gene and the rest for unknown reasons. In all, the sample holds 15,000 to 20,000 clones, and approximately 84% of those were seen once. The ten most abundant clones make up 5% to 5.5% of the sample. General study outcomes and caveats: The report described a correlation between neoantigen-specific CD4+ T cells and the function of CD8+ T cells, macrophages and B cells. Diverse differentiation states were reported to be shown by neoantigen-specific CD4+ T cells in melanoma.

The donors were melanoma patients. The CDR3 sequence holds 14 residues, the cysteine and phenylalanine included. The retained sequence is limited to the CDR3, 42 bases, with the frame set at the first base. CDR1 is given as SGHNT and CDR2 as YYREEE, both from the germline V gene (reference sequence). Clipping removes 6 bases from V and 5 bases from J, with 6 as the unmatched junction base count. Sequencing used cells from a culture (not recorded whether cultured in vitro). This receptor was taken from a human donor with melanoma. Here the chain combines TRBV5-4 and TRBJ2-5, and 11 junctional nucleotides match TRBD2. The nucleotide sequence reads TGTGCCAGCACCGAGACTAGCGGGGACGAGACCCAGTACTTC. It specifies CASTETSGDETQYF. With the portions outside the CDR3 filled from the reference TRBV5-4 and TRBJ2-5 genes, the complete variable region becomes ETGVTQSPTHLIKTRGQQVTLRCSSQSGHNTVSWYQQALGQGPQFIFQYYREEENGRGNFPPRFSGLQFPNYSSELNVNALELDDSALYLCASTETSGDETQYFGPGTRLLVL.